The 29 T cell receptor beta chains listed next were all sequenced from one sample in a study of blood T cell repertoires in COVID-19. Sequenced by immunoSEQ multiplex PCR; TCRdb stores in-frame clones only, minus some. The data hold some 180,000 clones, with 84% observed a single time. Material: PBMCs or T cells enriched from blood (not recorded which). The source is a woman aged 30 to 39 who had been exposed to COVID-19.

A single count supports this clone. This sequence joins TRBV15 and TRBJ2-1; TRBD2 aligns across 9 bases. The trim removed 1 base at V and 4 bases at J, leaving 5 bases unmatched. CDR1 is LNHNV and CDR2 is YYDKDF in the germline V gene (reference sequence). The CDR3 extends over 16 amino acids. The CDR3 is CATSRGPAGGYNEQFF. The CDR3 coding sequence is TGTGCCACCAGCAGAGGGCCAGCGGGGGGATACAATGAGCAGTTCTTC.

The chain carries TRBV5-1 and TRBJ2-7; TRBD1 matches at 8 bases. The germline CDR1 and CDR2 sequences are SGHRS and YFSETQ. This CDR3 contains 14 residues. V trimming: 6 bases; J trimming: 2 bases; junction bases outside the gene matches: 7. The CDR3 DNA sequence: TGCGCCAGCAAGACAGGGGACGGAACCTACGAGCAGTACTTC. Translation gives CASKTGDGTYEQYF.

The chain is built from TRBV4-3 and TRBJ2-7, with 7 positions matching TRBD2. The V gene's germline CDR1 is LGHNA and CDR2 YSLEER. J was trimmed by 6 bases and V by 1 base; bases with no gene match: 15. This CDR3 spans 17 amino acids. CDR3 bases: TGCGCCAGCAGCCAAGGCGGATCGGGACTAAATATTTGCGAGCAGTACTTC. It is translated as CASSQGGSGLNICEQYF.

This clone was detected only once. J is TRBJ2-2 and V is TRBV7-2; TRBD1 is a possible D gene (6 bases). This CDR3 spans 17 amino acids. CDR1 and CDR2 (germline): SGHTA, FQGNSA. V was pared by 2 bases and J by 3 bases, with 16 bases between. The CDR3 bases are TGTGCCAGCAGCTTAACCTTGGGGGCCTCAGACACCGGGGAGCTGTTTTTT. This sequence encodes CASSLTLGASDTGELFF.

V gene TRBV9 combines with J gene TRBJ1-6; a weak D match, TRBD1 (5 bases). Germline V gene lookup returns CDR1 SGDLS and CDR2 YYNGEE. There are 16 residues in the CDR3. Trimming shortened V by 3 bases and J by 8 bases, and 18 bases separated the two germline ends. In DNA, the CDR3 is TGTGCCAGCAGCGGAAACACAGGAGTGGATGATTCACCCCTCCACTTT. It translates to CASSGNTGVDDSPLHF. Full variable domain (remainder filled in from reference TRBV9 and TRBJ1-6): DSGVTQTPKHLITATGQRVTLRCSPRSGDLSVYWYQQSLDQGLQFLIQYYNGEERAKGNILERFSAQQFPDLHSELNLSSLELGDSALYFCASSGNTGVDDSPLHFGNGTRLTVT.

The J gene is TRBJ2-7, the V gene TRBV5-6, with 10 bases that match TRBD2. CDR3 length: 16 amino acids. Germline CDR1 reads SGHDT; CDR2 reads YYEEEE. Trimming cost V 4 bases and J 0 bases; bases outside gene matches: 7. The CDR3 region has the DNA TGTGCCAGCAGCCCCTCTAGCGGGGGTATCTCCTACGAGCAGTACTTC. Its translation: CASSPSSGGISYEQYF. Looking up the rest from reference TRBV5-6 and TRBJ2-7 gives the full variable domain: DAGVTQSPTHLIKTRGQQVTLRCSPKSGHDTVSWYQQALGQGPQFIFQYYEEEERQRGNFPDRFSGHQFPNYSSELNVNALLLGDSALYLCASSPSSGGISYEQYFGPGTRLTVT.

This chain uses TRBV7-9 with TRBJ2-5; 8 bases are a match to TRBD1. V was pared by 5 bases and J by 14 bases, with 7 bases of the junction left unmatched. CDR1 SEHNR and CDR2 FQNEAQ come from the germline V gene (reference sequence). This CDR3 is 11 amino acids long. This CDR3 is CASSPGQGLYF. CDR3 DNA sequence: TGTGCCAGCAGCCCTGGACAGGGTCTTTACTTC.

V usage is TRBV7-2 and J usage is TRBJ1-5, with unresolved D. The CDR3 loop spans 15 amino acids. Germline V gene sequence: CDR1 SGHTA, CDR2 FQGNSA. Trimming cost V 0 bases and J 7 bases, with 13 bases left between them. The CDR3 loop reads CASSLAEGRGQPQHF. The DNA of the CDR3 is TGTGCCAGCAGCTTAGCGGAGGGTCGCGGGCAGCCCCAGCATTTT.

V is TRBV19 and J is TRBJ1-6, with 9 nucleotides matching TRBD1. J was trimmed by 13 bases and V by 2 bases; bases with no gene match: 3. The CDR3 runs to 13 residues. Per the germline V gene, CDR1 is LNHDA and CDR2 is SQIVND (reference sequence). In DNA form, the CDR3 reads TGTGCCAGTAGTATATCGGGGACAGGGCCCCTCCACTTT. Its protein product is CASSISGTGPLHF.

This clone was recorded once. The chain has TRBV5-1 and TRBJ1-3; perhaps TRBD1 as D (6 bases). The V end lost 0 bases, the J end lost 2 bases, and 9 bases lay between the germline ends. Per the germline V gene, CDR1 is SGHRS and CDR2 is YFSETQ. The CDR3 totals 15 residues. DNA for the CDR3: TGCGCCAGCAGCTTGGAACGGGACACTGGAAACACCATATATTTT. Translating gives CASSLERDTGNTIYF.

The CDR3: CASTDRGSYNEQFF. The CDR3 nucleotides read TGTGCCAGCACTGACAGGGGGTCCTACAATGAGCAGTTCTTC. The chain uses TRBV6-1 and TRBJ2-1; 9 bases are shared with TRBD1. From germline, CDR1 is MNHNS and CDR2 SASEGT. V shed 7 bases and J 1 base; nucleotides not matched to a gene: 2. The CDR3 has 14 amino acids.

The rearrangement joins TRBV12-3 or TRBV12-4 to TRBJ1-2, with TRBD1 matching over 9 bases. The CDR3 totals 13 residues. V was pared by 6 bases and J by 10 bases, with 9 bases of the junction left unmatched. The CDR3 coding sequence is TGTGCCAGCAGCGCGGGACAGGGCAGTGACTACACCTTC. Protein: CASSAGQGSDYTF.

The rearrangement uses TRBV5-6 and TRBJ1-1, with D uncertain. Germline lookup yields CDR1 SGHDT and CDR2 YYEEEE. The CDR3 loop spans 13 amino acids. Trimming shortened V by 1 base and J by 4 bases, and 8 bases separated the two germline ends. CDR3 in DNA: TGTGCCAGCAGCTTGCTCAGTGCCACTGAAGCTTTCTTT. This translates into CASSLLSATEAFF.

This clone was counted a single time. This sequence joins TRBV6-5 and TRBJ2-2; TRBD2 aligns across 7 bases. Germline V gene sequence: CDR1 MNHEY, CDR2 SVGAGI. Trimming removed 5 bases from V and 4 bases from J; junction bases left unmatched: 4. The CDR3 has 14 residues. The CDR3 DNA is TGTGCCAGCAGTCGGAGCGGGGTCACCGGGGAGCTGTTTTTT. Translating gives CASSRSGVTGELFF.

The CDR3 sequence: CASSGGSGDTQYF. CDR3 in DNA: TGTGCCAGTAGTGGAGGCTCCGGGGATACGCAGTATTTT. The genes are TRBV19 and TRBJ2-3, with D possibly matching TRBD2 (5 bases). The germline CDR1 and CDR2 sequences are LNHDA and SQIVND (reference sequence). The CDR3 contains 13 residues. The ends were cut back, 5 bases at V and 6 bases at J, with 12 bases in the middle.

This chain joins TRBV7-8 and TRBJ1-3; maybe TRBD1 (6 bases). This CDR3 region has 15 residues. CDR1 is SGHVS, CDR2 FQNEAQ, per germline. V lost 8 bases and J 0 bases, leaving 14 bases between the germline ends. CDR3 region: CASRTGGGSGNTIYF. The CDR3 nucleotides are TGTGCCAGCCGTACGGGGGGCGGCTCTGGAAACACCATATATTTT.

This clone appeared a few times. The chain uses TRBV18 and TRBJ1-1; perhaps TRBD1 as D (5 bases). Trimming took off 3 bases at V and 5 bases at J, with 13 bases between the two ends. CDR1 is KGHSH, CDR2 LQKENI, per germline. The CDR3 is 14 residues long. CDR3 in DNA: TGTGCCAGCTCACCCCCACGGGGGTGGACTGAAGCTTTCTTT. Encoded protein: CASSPPRGWTEAFF. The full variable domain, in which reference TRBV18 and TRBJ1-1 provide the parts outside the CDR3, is NAGVMQNPRHLVRRRGQEARLRCSPMKGHSHVYWYRQLPEEGLKFMVYLQKENIIDESGMPKERFSAEFPKEGPSILRIQQVVRGDSAAYFCASSPPRGWTEAFFGQGTRLTVV.

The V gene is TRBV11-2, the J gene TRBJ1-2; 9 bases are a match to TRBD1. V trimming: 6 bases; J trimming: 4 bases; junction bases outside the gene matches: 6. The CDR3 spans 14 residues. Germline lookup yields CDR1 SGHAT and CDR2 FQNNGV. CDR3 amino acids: CASRRDREGYGYTF. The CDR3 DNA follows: TGTGCCAGCAGGCGGGACAGGGAGGGCTATGGCTACACCTTC.

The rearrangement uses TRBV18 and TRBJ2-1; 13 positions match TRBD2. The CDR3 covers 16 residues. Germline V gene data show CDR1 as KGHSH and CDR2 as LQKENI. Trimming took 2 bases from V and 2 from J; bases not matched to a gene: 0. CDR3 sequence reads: CASSPGTSGAYNEQFF. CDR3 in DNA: TGTGCCAGCTCACCAGGGACTAGCGGGGCCTACAATGAGCAGTTCTTC.

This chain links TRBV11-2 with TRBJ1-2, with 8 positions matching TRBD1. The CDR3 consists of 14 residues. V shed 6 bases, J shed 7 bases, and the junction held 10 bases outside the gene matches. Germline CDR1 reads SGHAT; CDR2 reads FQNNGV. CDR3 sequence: CASRLDRERFGYTF. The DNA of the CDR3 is TGTGCCAGCAGGTTGGACAGGGAGAGGTTTGGCTACACCTTC.

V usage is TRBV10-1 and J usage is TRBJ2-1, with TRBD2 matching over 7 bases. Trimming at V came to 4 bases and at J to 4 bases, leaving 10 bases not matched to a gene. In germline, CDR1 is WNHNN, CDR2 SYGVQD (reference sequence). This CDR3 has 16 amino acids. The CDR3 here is CASSGTGGPQYNEQFF. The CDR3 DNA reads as TGCGCCAGCAGTGGAACGGGGGGACCGCAGTACAATGAGCAGTTCTTC.

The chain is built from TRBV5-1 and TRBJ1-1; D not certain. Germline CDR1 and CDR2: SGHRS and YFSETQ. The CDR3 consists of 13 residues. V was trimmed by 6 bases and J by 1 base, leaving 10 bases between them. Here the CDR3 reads CASTGLRNTEAFF. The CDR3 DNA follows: TGCGCCAGCACCGGACTGAGGAACACTGAAGCTTTCTTT.

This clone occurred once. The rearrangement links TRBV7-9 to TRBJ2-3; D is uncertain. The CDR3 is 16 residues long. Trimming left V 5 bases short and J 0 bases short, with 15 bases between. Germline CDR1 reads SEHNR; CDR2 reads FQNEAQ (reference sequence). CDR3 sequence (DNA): TGTGCCAGCAGCCCTTTCCTGAGGTCAAGCACAGATACGCAGTATTTT. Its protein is CASSPFLRSSTDTQYF.

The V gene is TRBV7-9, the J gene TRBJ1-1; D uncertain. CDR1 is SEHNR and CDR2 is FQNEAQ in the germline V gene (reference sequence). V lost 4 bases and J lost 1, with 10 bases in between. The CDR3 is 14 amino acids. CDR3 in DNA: TGTGCCAGCAGCTCGATTAAGCGGAACACTGAAGCTTTCTTT. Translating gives CASSSIKRNTEAFF.

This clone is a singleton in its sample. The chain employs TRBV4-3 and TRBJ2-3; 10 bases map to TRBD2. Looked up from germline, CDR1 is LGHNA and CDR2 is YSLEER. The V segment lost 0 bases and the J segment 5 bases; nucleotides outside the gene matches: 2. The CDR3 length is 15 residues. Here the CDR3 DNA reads TGCGCCAGCAGCCAAGAAGCGGGGGGGCTAGATACGCAGTATTTT. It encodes CASSQEAGGLDTQYF.

CDR3 sequence reads: CSVLAGVDYNEQFF. The CDR3 region has the DNA TGCAGCGTTCTAGCGGGGGTAGACTACAATGAGCAGTTCTTC. The chain has TRBV29-1 and TRBJ2-1, with 10 nucleotides matching TRBD2. The V segment lost 5 bases and the J segment 3 bases; nucleotides outside the gene matches: 4. The length of the CDR3 is 14 residues. Germline assignment: CDR1 SQVTM and CDR2 ANQGSEA.

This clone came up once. Written as DNA, the CDR3 is TGTGCCAGCAGCCAAGATAAGGGGCGGGGGGAAGAGACCCAGTACTTC. Protein: CASSQDKGRGEETQYF. The chain is built from TRBV4-2 and TRBJ2-5; 8 nucleotides agree with TRBD2. The CDR3 is made up of 16 amino acids. After removal of 0 bases from V and 3 bases from J, the junction contained 6 bases not matched to a gene. Germline V gives CDR1 LGHNA, CDR2 YNFKEQ.

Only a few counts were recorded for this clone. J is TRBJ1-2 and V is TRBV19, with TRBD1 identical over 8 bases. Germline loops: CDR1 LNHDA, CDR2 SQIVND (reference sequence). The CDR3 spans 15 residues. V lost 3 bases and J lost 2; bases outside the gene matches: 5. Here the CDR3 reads CASSMVTGVNYGYTF. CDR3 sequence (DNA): TGTGCCAGTAGTATGGTGACAGGGGTCAACTATGGCTACACCTTC.

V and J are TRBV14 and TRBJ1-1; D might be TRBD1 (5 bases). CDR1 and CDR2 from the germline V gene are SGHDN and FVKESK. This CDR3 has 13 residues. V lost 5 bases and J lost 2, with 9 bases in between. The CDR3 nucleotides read TGTGCCAGCAGCTATCAGGGAAACACTGAAGCTTTCTTT. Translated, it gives CASSYQGNTEAFF.